The entry below describes one T cell receptor beta chain. Its antigen is as yet unknown. The sample is drawn from a study of monozygotic twins with inflammatory bowel disease. The CDR3 runs 12 residues. The germline gives CDR1 DFQATT, CDR2 SNEGSKA (reference sequence). Study observations and caveats: The authors note that differing immunosuppressive treatments may have added variability to patient repertoires.

TCRdb re-called the 5' RACE reads, yielding one record per CDR3 amino acid sequence without DNA. In all, the sample yields 350,000 to 400,000 distinct CDR3 sequences. The chain carries TRBV20-1 and TRBJ1-1; TCRdb proposes TRBD1, but this gene call is untestable without DNA. The source of this sequence is a human donor with ulcerative colitis or Crohn's disease, or a healthy co-twin of an affected twin (not recorded which). Sequenced input: blood. CDR3 residues: CSASWRDRGAFF.